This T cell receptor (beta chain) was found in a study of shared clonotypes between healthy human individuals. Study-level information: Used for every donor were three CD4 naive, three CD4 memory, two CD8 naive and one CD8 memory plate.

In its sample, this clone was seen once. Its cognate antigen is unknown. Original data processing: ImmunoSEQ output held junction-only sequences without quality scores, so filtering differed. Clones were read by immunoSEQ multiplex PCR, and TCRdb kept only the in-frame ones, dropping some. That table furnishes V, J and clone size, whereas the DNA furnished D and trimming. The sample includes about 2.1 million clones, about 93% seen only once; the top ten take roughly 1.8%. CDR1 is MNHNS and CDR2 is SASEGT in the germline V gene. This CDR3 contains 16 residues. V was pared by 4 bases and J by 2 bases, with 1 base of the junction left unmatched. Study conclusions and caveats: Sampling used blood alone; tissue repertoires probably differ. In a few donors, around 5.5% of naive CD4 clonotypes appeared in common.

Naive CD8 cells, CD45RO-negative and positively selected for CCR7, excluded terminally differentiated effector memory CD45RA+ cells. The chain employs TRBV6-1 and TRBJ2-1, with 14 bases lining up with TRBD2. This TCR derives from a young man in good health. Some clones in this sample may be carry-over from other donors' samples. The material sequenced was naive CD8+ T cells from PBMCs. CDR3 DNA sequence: TGTGCCAGCAGTGGACTAGCGGGAGGGCCCTACAATGAGCAGTTCTTC. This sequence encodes CASSGLAGGPYNEQFF.